This T cell receptor (beta chain) was observed in a study of cytomegalovirus exposure and HLA in healthy donors. Points from the study as a whole: Common viral pathogens seemed to be connected with several of the most significant clusters, according to a later analysis. In a later analysis, across HLA loci, associated TCR counts were highest for DRB1, lowest for HLA-C.

Healthy individuals who donated bone marrow served as the donors. Germline CDR1 is SGHKS and CDR2 is YYEKEE (reference sequence). V shed 0 bases and J shed 1 base, with 5 bases lying between them. The CDR3 runs 15 residues. The PCR was carried out with 60 Vbeta primers and 13 Jbeta primers. Source study methods: Later reanalysis found about 80 million unique TCR beta chains, roughly 10 million of them shared. Measured with immunoSEQ multiplex PCR; TCRdb has only the in-frame clones, and not every one. The V and J calls and clone size come from that table; D and trimming were worked out from the DNA. The profile shows fewer than 200,000 clones, 70% to 80% of them singletons. This clone appeared once. The antigen is undetermined.

Source material: PBMCs. The V call is TRBV5-5, the J call TRBJ2-6; possible D gene TRBD1, 5 bases. The receptor was isolated from a woman aged 40 to 55 in good health and CMV-seronegative. The CDR3 reads CASSLEGSGANVLTF. The CDR3 nucleotides are TGTGCCAGCAGCTTGGAGGGGTCTGGGGCCAACGTCCTGACTTTC.